Shown below are 11 T cell receptor beta chains from a single sample sequenced in a study of T cells in Graves' hyperthyroidism and ophthalmopathy. The source material, RNA transcripts, was used to amplify TCR beta CDR3 regions. HTBI primers were used for first-round RT-PCR of the TCR CDR3. TCRdb re-analysed the multiplex PCR reads in MiXCR, keeping a single row per CDR3 protein. The sample includes 600,000 to 900,000 distinct CDR3 sequences, about a sixth of them seen just once. Source material: blood. These receptors were collected from a man between 18 and 29 years old with Graves' hyperthyroidism.

CDR3 in amino acids: CASSVAGHTGELFF. CDR3 coding DNA: TGTGCCAGCAGCGTAGCGGGCCACACCGGGGAGCTGTTTTTT. V and J are TRBV9 and TRBJ2-2; unclear D gene. Between the trimmed V and J ends, which lost 0 bases and 3 bases, there was a span of 6 bases. CDR3 length: 14 amino acids. Looked up from germline, CDR1 is SGDLS and CDR2 is YYNGEE.

This chain connects TRBV15 to TRBJ1-1; no clear D. The length of the CDR3 is 17 residues. The germline gives CDR1 LNHNV, CDR2 YYDKDF (reference sequence). V was clipped by 2 bases and J by 0 bases, with 16 bases between them. The CDR3 protein is CATSRSGLIGMNTEAFF. The CDR3 nucleotides read TGTGCCACCAGCAGAAGCGGGCTAATCGGGATGAACACTGAAGCTTTCTTT.

There are a few counts of this clonotype. The CDR3 DNA reads TGTGCCAGCAGCGGGAGTTGGGTGAGCTCCTACGAGCAGTACTTC. Protein sequence: CASSGSWVSSYEQYF. V gene TRBV7-9 combines with J gene TRBJ2-7, with D perhaps matching TRBD2 (5 bases). V was shortened by 5 bases and J by 0 bases, with 14 bases between the two germline ends. CDR1 SEHNR and CDR2 FQNEAQ come from the germline V gene (reference sequence). CDR3 length: 15 residues.

This clonotype showed up many times. The genes are TRBV20-1 and TRBJ2-7; D might be TRBD1 (6 bases). Trimming cost V 3 bases and J 3 bases, with 9 bases left between them. Germline values: CDR1 DFQATT, CDR2 SNEGSKA (reference sequence). There are 12 residues in the CDR3. The CDR3 protein is CSASQDSYEQYF. The DNA of the CDR3 is TGCAGTGCTAGTCAGGACAGCTACGAGCAGTACTTC.

This clonotype came up a few times. The chain couples TRBV4-2 to TRBJ1-1, with D hard to call. Germline V CDR1 and CDR2: LGHNA, YNFKEQ. The V and J ends lost 1 base and 7 bases respectively, with 7 bases between them. This CDR3 is built from 12 residues. CDR3 amino acids: CASSQVQGEAFF. CDR3 nucleotides: TGTGCCAGCAGCCAAGTCCAAGGTGAAGCTTTCTTT.

This clonotype was detected only a few times. The genes are TRBV2 and TRBJ2-5; 8 bases are shared with TRBD1. J lost 5 bases, V lost 9 bases, and 8 bases had no gene match. The CDR3 extends over 13 amino acids. Germline V gene data show CDR1 as SNHLY and CDR2 as FYNNEI. In DNA, the CDR3 is TGTGCCAGGGGACGGACAGGGAGGGAGACCCAGTACTTC. Its protein is CARGRTGRETQYF. The whole variable domain, filled in from reference TRBV2 and TRBJ2-5, reads EPEVTQTPSHQVTQMGQEVILRCVPISNHLYFYWYRQILGQKVEFLVSFYNNEISEKSEIFDDQFSVERPDGSNFTLKIRSTKLEDSAMYFCARGRTGRETQYFGPGTRLLVL.

In this sample, this clonotype turned up many times. V is TRBV20-1 and J is TRBJ2-1, with 7 bases fitting TRBD1. Germline CDR1 DFQATT, CDR2 SNEGSKA (reference sequence). Trimming removed 2 bases from V and 8 bases from J; junction bases left unmatched: 12. The CDR3 loop spans 15 amino acids. The CDR3 sequence: CSARTGTADRDEQFF. The DNA of the CDR3 is TGCAGTGCTAGAACCGGGACGGCTGACAGGGATGAGCAGTTCTTC.

This clonotype was counted at least ten times. V usage is TRBV30 and J usage is TRBJ1-6, with unresolved D. The V end lost 5 bases, the J end lost 0 bases, and 23 bases lay between the germline ends. The CDR3 spans 19 residues. The germline V gene has CDR1 GTSNPN and CDR2 SVGIG (reference sequence). The CDR3 bases are TGTGCCTGGCGGAGTTGGCGTTTGGCCCGGAGCTCCTATAATTCACCCCTCCACTTT. Protein product: CAWRSWRLARSSYNSPLHF.

This clonotype was counted many times. The chain combines TRBV27 with TRBJ1-5, with TRBD1 as a possible D gene (5 bases). The CDR3 extends over 13 amino acids. The germline V gene encodes CDR1 MNHEY and CDR2 SMNVEV (reference sequence). The V gene lost 4 bases and the J gene lost 4 bases, with 8 bases spanning the gap. The CDR3: CASSSRANQPQHF. In DNA form, the CDR3 reads TGTGCCAGCAGTTCCAGGGCTAATCAGCCCCAGCATTTT.

This clonotype was recorded a few times. The chain is built from TRBV12-3 or TRBV12-4 and TRBJ1-2; D possibly corresponds to TRBD1 (5 bases). The CDR3 consists of 13 residues. Trimming removed 7 bases from V and 4 bases from J, with 13 bases in between. CDR3: CASTSGPSYGYTF. The CDR3 DNA reads TGTGCCAGCACCTCAGGGCCGAGCTATGGCTACACCTTC.

At least ten counts were recorded for this clonotype. V usage is TRBV12-3 or TRBV12-4 and J usage is TRBJ2-3; D not resolved. The V end was cut by 7 bases, the J end by 0 bases, with 11 bases between. The CDR3 has 14 amino acids. The CDR3 reads CASTSDVSTDTQYF. The CDR3 DNA reads as TGTGCCAGCACCTCGGACGTTAGCACAGATACGCAGTATTTT.